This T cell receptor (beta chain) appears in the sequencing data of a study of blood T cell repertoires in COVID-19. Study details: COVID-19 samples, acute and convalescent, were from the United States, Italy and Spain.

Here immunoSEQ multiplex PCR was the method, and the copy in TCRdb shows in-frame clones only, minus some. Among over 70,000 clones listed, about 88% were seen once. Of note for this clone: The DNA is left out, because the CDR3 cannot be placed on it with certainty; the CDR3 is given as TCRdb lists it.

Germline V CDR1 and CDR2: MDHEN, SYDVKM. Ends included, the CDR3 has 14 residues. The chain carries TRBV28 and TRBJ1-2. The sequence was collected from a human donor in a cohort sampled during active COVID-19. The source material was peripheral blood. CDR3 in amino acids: CASSLVMGADGYTF.